This T cell receptor beta chain originates from a study of T cell repertoires in cytomegalovirus infection. This clonotype has only a few counts. Its specificity is unknown. Using its own MiXCR run on the reads, TCRdb lists one record per CDR3 protein. The sample shows about 570,000 distinct CDR3 sequences, approximately 40% of them seen only once. This CDR3 spans 15 amino acids. The V end was cut by 4 bases, the J end by 2 bases, with 13 bases between. From germline, CDR1 is SGHVS and CDR2 FNYEAQ. The rearrangement uses TRBV7-6 and TRBJ2-3; unclear D gene. The TCR originated in a human donor in good health (CMV status not recorded). Some clones in this sample may be carry-over from other donors' samples. Sequences were derived from cultured PBMCs, sampled from culture after CMV antigen stimulation. The CDR3 nucleotides are TGTGCCAGCAGCTCCGGCACTGGGCTCACAGATACGCAGTATTTT. This encodes CASSSGTGLTDTQYF.